These T cell receptor beta chains were read from a single sample in a study of blood T cell repertoires in COVID-19. The repertoire was sequenced with immunoSEQ multiplex PCR; TCRdb's copy has only in-frame clones and lacks some. The table shows around 50,000 clones, with 82% occurring only once. The sample comprised peripheral blood. All receptors derive from a man aged 35-49 years with acute or convalescent COVID-19. The CDR3 runs from the conserved cysteine through the conserved F or W.

V: TRBV28; J: TRBJ1-2; length: 15; CDR3: CASSFPFGRGYGYTF
V: TRBV12-3/TRBV12-4; J: TRBJ2-2; length: 13; CDR3: CASSPTGTGELFF
V: TRBV3-1/TRBV3-2; J: TRBJ2-6; length: 15; CDR3: CASSPRIPGANVLTF
V: TRBV5-5; J: TRBJ2-3; length: 16; CDR3: CASSLGQGIGTDTQYF
V: TRBV6-2/TRBV6-3; J: TRBJ1-1; length: 15; CDR3: CASSLTGPLNTEAFF
V: TRBV10-1; J: TRBJ2-2; length: 15; CDR3: CASSLNRGLGGELFF
V: TRBV5-1; J: TRBJ1-4; length: 15; CDR3: CASSWGDRDELKLFF
V: TRBV25-1; J: TRBJ1-5; length: 16; CDR3: CASSGPDWAGNQPQHF
V: TRBV5-4; J: TRBJ1-2; length: 14; CDR3: CASSPDSQNYGYTF
V: TRBV3-1/TRBV3-2; J: TRBJ1-1; length: 16; CDR3: CASSRRSVRSGTEAFF
V: TRBV4-1; J: TRBJ2-7; length: 16; CDR3: CASSPRSGTSGYEQYF
V: TRBV19; J: TRBJ1-2; length: 15; CDR3: CASSLFGTANYGYTF
V: TRBV3-1/TRBV3-2; J: TRBJ2-1; length: 17; CDR3: CASSQATGTSGGNEQFF
V: TRBV30; J: TRBJ2-5; length: 13; CDR3: CAWSVTGGETQYF
V: TRBV6-6; J: TRBJ1-1; length: 12; CDR3: CASSLNRERAFF
V: TRBV30; J: TRBJ1-5; length: 13; CDR3: CAWSVLGYQPQHF
V: TRBV7-8; J: TRBJ2-1; length: 16; CDR3: CASSILTSGGAGEQFF
V: TRBV5-8; J: TRBJ1-3; length: 14; CDR3: CASSYGTKRNTIYF
V: TRBV2; J: TRBJ1-4; length: 16; CDR3: CASTPGQGAPNEKLFF
V: TRBV5-4; J: TRBJ1-5; length: 17; CDR3: CASSFDGRGNSNQPQHF
V: TRBV4-3; J: TRBJ2-3; length: 17; CDR3: CASSQEGTSGNTDTQYF
V: TRBV3-1/TRBV3-2; J: TRBJ2-4; length: 15; CDR3: CASRDSGRPLDIQYF
V: TRBV3-1/TRBV3-2; J: TRBJ2-2; length: 14; CDR3: CASSQGPGAGELFF
V: TRBV27; J: TRBJ2-1; length: 14; CDR3: CASSPRTGGAEQFF
V: TRBV4-3; J: TRBJ2-1; length: 16; CDR3: CASSSLLAGPYNEQFF
V: TRBV27; J: TRBJ1-2; length: 16; CDR3: CASNLTGRNWRSGYTF
V: TRBV2; J: TRBJ2-1; length: 15; CDR3: CASRAPGTQHNEQFF
V: TRBV11-2; J: TRBJ1-1; length: 14; CDR3: CASSLDTWNTEAFF
V: TRBV2; J: TRBJ2-2; length: 16; CDR3: CASLPTSGGPAGELFF
V: TRBV19; J: TRBJ1-2; length: 14; CDR3: CASSITGTNYGYTF
V: TRBV19; J: TRBJ1-4; length: 15; CDR3: CASKPGVGANEKLFF
V: TRBV27; J: TRBJ2-7; length: 15; CDR3: CASSSTGLARPEQYF
V: TRBV23-1; J: TRBJ1-1; length: 15; CDR3: CAILVRGPARTEAFF
V: TRBV19; J: TRBJ1-2; length: 15; CDR3: CASRRGQGISYGYTF
V: TRBV5-1; J: TRBJ2-7; length: 15; CDR3: CASSLLGQSSYEQYF
V: TRBV5-5; J: TRBJ2-1; length: 15; CDR3: CASSLLAGEYNEQFF
V: TRBV11-2; J: TRBJ2-2; length: 15; CDR3: CASSLGRGYTGELFF
V: TRBV11-2; J: TRBJ1-1; length: 13; CDR3: CASTEQGGYEAFF
V: TRBV2; J: TRBJ2-3; length: 16; CDR3: CASSQIAGKSTDTQYF
V: TRBV11-2; J: TRBJ2-2; length: 15; CDR3: CASSRGGANTGELFF
V: TRBV11-2; J: TRBJ2-7; length: 16; CDR3: CASSLVAGLSSYEQYF
V: TRBV19; J: TRBJ2-5; length: 15; CDR3: CASSINRDTKETQYF
V: TRBV11-2; J: TRBJ2-1; length: 15; CDR3: CASSELAGGYNEQFF
V: TRBV24-1; J: TRBJ1-5; length: 15; CDR3: CATSDLGGAEQPQHF
V: TRBV15; J: TRBJ2-7; length: 18; CDR3: CATSRDYTGQGALGEQYF
V: TRBV12-3/TRBV12-4; J: TRBJ1-2; length: 13; CDR3: CASSLSGHSGYTF